These 10 T cell receptor beta chains share one sample of origin, sequenced in a study of T-cell reconstitution after alpha-beta-depleted transplantation in children. Unique molecular identifiers were incorporated into the prepared TCRbeta library. TCRdb re-called the PCR reads with MiXCR, one entry per CDR3 protein. The data show about 240,000 distinct CDR3 sequences, over 20% seen once. This specimen consisted of PBMCs, obtained before TCRalphabeta/CD19-depleted stem cell transplant. The receptors come from a girl under 10 years old with Fanconi anemia, due to receive a stem cell transplant.

CDR3 sequence reads: CSATGEGYGYTF. In DNA form, the CDR3 reads TGCAGTGCTACAGGGGAAGGCTATGGCTACACCTTC. The chain recombines TRBV20-1 with TRBJ1-2; weak D call: TRBD1 (6 bases). This CDR3 is 12 amino acids long. The V end was cut by 4 bases, the J end by 4 bases, with 10 bases between. Looked up from germline, CDR1 is DFQATT and CDR2 is SNEGSKA (reference sequence).

The genes are TRBV20-1 and TRBJ2-7; D may be TRBD1 or TRBD2 (5 bases each). Germline values: CDR1 DFQATT, CDR2 SNEGSKA (reference sequence). The CDR3 is 13 amino acids. V was cut by 6 bases and J by 3 bases, with 15 bases left in between. The CDR3 here is CSAVGDQSYEQYF. CDR3 bases: TGCAGTGCAGTGGGGGACCAGAGCTACGAGCAGTACTTC.

The V gene is TRBV6-2 or TRBV6-3, the J gene TRBJ1-1, with no clear D. Germline CDR1 reads MNHEY; CDR2 reads SVGEGT. Trimming pared 0 bases from V and 0 bases from J, leaving 5 bases between. The CDR3 length is 14 residues. In DNA, the CDR3 is TGTGCCAGCAGTTACTCGACCCTGAACACTGAAGCTTTCTTT. Residues: CASSYSTLNTEAFF.

This clonotype occurred many times. The V gene is TRBV20-1, the J gene TRBJ2-7; D may be TRBD1 (6 bases). Germline-derived CDR1 and CDR2 are DFQATT and SNEGSKA (reference sequence). V lost 6 bases to trimming and J lost 2 bases, with 20 bases between them. This CDR3 has 15 residues. This chain's CDR3 is CSAETTLQGPYEQYF. Here the CDR3 DNA reads TGCAGTGCCGAAACCACCTTACAGGGCCCCTACGAGCAGTACTTC.

The rearrangement links TRBV20-1 to TRBJ2-7; 13 positions agree with TRBD2. With V trimmed by 6 bases and J by 4 bases, 9 bases remained unmatched. This CDR3 comprises 15 residues. Germline values: CDR1 DFQATT, CDR2 SNEGSKA (reference sequence). CDR3 bases: TGCAGTGCCCAGTTCGGACTAGCGGGAGTATACGAGCAGTACTTC. Its translation: CSAQFGLAGVYEQYF.

This clonotype was counted only a few times. The chain couples TRBV20-1 to TRBJ2-5; 12 nucleotides line up with TRBD2. The CDR3 loop spans 18 amino acids. Losses at the gene ends were 0 bases for V and 1 base for J; bases not matched to a gene: 9. Germline lookup yields CDR1 DFQATT and CDR2 SNEGSKA (reference sequence). CDR3 sequence: CSARDGLAGPLSQETQYF. The CDR3 coding sequence is TGCAGTGCTAGAGACGGACTAGCGGGACCCCTCTCCCAAGAGACCCAGTACTTC.

This clonotype occurred a few times. The chain combines TRBV5-1 with TRBJ2-1, with 7 nucleotides matching TRBD2. CDR1 is SGHRS, CDR2 YFSETQ, per germline. With V trimmed by 2 bases and J by 1 base, 3 bases remained unmatched. The CDR3 length is 15 residues. This chain's CDR3 is CASSLAGPSYNEQFF. CDR3 in DNA: TGCGCCAGCAGCTTAGCGGGACCGTCCTACAATGAGCAGTTCTTC.

This rearrangement joins TRBV4-3 to TRBJ2-2, with 9 nucleotides matching TRBD1. CDR3 size: 16 residues. CDR1 and CDR2 (germline): LGHNA, YSLEER. V gave up 4 bases and J gave up 6 bases; unmatched junction bases: 9. Here the CDR3 reads CASSPGQGRSSGELFF. The CDR3 coding sequence is TGCGCCAGCAGCCCCGGACAGGGGAGATCGTCCGGGGAGCTGTTTTTT.

This clonotype appeared many times. The rearrangement uses TRBV28 and TRBJ2-5; possible D gene TRBD1, 5 bases. There are 12 residues in the CDR3. V lost 6 bases and J lost 5, with 10 bases in between. Germline assignment: CDR1 MDHEN and CDR2 SYDVKM. The CDR3 region is CASSYPGETQYF. Written as DNA, the CDR3 is TGTGCCAGCAGCTACCCAGGGGAGACCCAGTACTTC.

At least ten counts were recorded for this clonotype. This sequence joins TRBV4-2 and TRBJ2-7; the match to TRBD1 covers 7 bases. Trimming cost V 0 bases and J 7 bases; bases outside gene matches: 6. The CDR3 has 14 amino acids. Germline CDR1 LGHNA, CDR2 YNFKEQ. CDR3 sequence: CASSQEGTVGEQYF. In DNA form, the CDR3 reads TGTGCCAGCAGCCAAGAGGGGACAGTGGGGGAGCAGTACTTC.